This TCR beta chain was profiled in a study of blood T cell repertoires in COVID-19. Overall study context: Before being deemed recovered, Cohort 3 donors had two negative PCRs, clearance, or symptom resolution.

Those enrolled, adults aged roughly 18 to 90 years, came from around 24 US areas. Participant-given clinical history determined each cohort assignment. TCRdb keeps only in-frame clones here, not all; method: immunoSEQ multiplex PCR. The sample lists about 360,000 clones; approximately 87% were seen once. This CDR3 is built from 16 residues. Germline V gene lookup returns CDR1 MNHNS and CDR2 SASEGT. V lost 0 bases and J 2 bases, leaving 14 bases between the germline ends. The TCR was taken from a man aged 35 to 55 in a cohort exposed to, infected with or recovered from COVID-19 (not recorded which). The chain couples TRBV6-1 to TRBJ2-7; D may be TRBD1 (5 bases). Sequenced: PBMCs or T cells enriched from blood (not recorded which). The CDR3 nucleotides read TGTGCCAGCAGTGAAGCATTGGCAGGGTATACCTACGAGCAGTACTTC. Translating it yields CASSEALAGYTYEQYF.